The rows below give T cell receptor beta chains drawn from one sample of a study of Ad26.COV2.S vaccination and SARS-CoV-2 variants. Libraries were prepared by immunoSEQ multiplex PCR; TCRdb keeps only in-frame clonotypes and omits some of them. This table has about 350,000 clones, around 84% appearing once. The sequenced sample was peripheral blood, obtained in a trial of Ad26.COV2.S vaccine versus placebo. These receptors were taken from a person between 18 and 59 years old who received the Ad26.COV2.S COVID-19 vaccine or a placebo. Each CDR3 is given without its conserved first and last residue. The order of the fields is J gene, V gene, CDR3 protein.

TRBJ1-2 TRBV2 ASSEQKNYGYT
TRBJ2-2 TRBV6-2/TRBV6-3 ASSYFSWWESSTGELF
TRBJ1-4 TRBV28 ASSPGATNEKLF
TRBJ2-1 TRBV18 ASSPTGPYNEQF
TRBJ2-5 TRBV12-3/TRBV12-4 ASSDRGETQY
TRBJ1-6 TRBV10-3 AISEGQGQNSPLH
TRBJ2-7 TRBV27 ASRRLGEQY
TRBJ2-5 TRBV6-6 ATLTSGGGETQY
TRBJ2-7 TRBV18 ASSPPSQGAYEQY
TRBJ2-7 TRBV5-1 ASSLVAGEGSSGQY
TRBJ2-7 TRBV6-5 ASSYWGAGESYEQY
TRBJ1-1 TRBV7-2 ASSLQRQNTEAF
TRBJ2-2 TRBV4-1 ASSPGVSGRIGELF
TRBJ1-1 TRBV7-8 ASSLGKGFGTEAF
TRBJ1-5 TRBV7-9 ASSAQGNLNQPQH
TRBJ2-1 TRBV3-1/TRBV3-2 ASSQEGSGTGSNNEQF
TRBJ1-1 TRBV13 ASSPGTRNTEAF
TRBJ1-6 TRBV20-1 SATDRADSPLH
TRBJ2-6 TRBV19 ASSIEKGYVLT
TRBJ2-1 TRBV7-7 ASSPGTSTYNEQF
TRBJ1-2 TRBV4-3 ASSQGLGGYGYT
TRBJ2-3 TRBV27 ASSWDGGSTDTQY
TRBJ2-3 TRBV10-1 ASKAAGPRTDTQY
TRBJ1-2 TRBV19 ASSIVVGNGYT
TRBJ1-1 TRBV6-6 ASSYATRNTEAF
TRBJ1-1 TRBV6-2/TRBV6-3 ASSYRAGVNTEAF
TRBJ2-3 TRBV19 ASSPKWAADTQY
TRBJ2-7 TRBV19 ASSIVAGSSYEQY
TRBJ2-2 TRBV19 ASSGPGQNTGELF
TRBJ2-1 TRBV6-5 ASSNVGRDEQF
TRBJ1-2 TRBV6-5 ASSYSTGVYGYT
TRBJ2-7 TRBV19 DPGGLAPYEQY
TRBJ1-2 TRBV6-5 ASSYSNGAYT
TRBJ2-3 TRBV5-5 ASSRGDRGRPDTQY
TRBJ1-3 TRBV5-1 ASSSFGLGSGNTIY
TRBJ2-7 TRBV4-3 ASSQYLAGAYEQY
TRBJ1-4 TRBV24-1 ATSDLPHRGKATNEKLF
TRBJ1-6 TRBV18 ASSPDSNSPLH
TRBJ1-1 TRBV13 ASSFSPRRNTEAF
TRBJ2-7 TRBV9 ASSVASGTFREQY
TRBJ1-2 TRBV27 ASSPRVFGTGTGYT
TRBJ1-5 TRBV4-1 ASSQEGGTGFNQPQH